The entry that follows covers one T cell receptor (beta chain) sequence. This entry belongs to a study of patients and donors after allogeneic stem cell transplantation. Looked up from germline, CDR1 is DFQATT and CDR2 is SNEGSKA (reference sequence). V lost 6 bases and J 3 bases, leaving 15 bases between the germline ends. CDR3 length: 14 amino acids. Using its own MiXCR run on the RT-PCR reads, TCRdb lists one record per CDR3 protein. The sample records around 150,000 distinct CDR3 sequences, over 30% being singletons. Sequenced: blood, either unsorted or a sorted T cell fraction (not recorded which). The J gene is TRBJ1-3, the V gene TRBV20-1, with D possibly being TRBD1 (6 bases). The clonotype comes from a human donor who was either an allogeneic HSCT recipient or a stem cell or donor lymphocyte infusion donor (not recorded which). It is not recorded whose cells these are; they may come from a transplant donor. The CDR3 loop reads CSADPGAYGNTIYF. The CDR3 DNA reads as TGCAGTGCCGACCCAGGGGCATATGGAAACACCATATATTTT.